These T cell receptor beta chains were read from a single sample in a study of shared clonotypes between healthy human individuals. Assay used: immunoSEQ multiplex PCR; TCRdb lists only in-frame clones, some missing. The data show 2,500,000 or so clones, approximately 94% seen once. The sequenced material came from naive CD4+ T cells from PBMCs. These receptors all stem from a man younger than 30 in good health. Some clones in this sample may be carry-over from other donors' samples. CDR3s include the opening cysteine and the closing phenylalanine or tryptophan. Fields, in order: D gene, clone size, V gene, J gene, CDR3 DNA, CDR3 protein. D genes are given only for firm matches. Some rows mark clone size as missing; the rest say once, few, many or name a class of expanded clone.

.,.,TRBV7-9,TRBJ2-2,TGTGCCAGCAGCTTATTACCGGGACGGCGGCTTCCCGGGGAGCTGTTTTTT,CASSLLPGRRLPGELFF
TRBD1,.,TRBV5-6,TRBJ1-4,TGTGCCAGCAGCGGACAGGGGAAAACTAATGAAAAACTGTTTTTT,CASSGQGKTNEKLFF
TRBD1,.,TRBV19,TRBJ1-4,TGTGCCAGTAGTCTCAGGACAGGTGATAATGAAAAACTGTTTTTT,CASSLRTGDNEKLFF
TRBD2,.,TRBV19,TRBJ2-1,TGTGCCAGTAGTCGACTAGCGGGAGTACGCAATGAGCAGTTCTTC,CASSRLAGVRNEQFF
.,few,TRBV20-1,TRBJ1-2,TGCAGTGCCGGGTCCTATGGCTACACCTTC,CSAGSYGYTF
TRBD1,.,TRBV6-6,TRBJ1-5,TGTGCCAGCAGTTACACGGGACAGGGGTCCAATCAGCCCCAGCATTTT,CASSYTGQGSNQPQHF
.,.,TRBV6-1,TRBJ2-1,TGTGCCAGCAGTGAAGTCGCGGGGTACAATGAGCAGTTCTTC,CASSEVAGYNEQFF
TRBD1,once,TRBV7-9,TRBJ2-5,TGTGCCAGCACCAAAACAGGGGTCGTAGGAGAGACCCAGTACTTC,CASTKTGVVGETQYF
.,.,TRBV5-8,TRBJ2-1,TGTGCCAGCACATCATACAGGGCCAATGAGCAGTTCTTC,CASTSYRANEQFF
.,.,TRBV4-1,TRBJ1-4,TGCGCCAGCAGCCAGACACGAGGGCAGAATGGCGAAAAACTGTTTTTT,CASSQTRGQNGEKLFF
.,once,TRBV7-2,TRBJ2-5,TGTGCCAGCAGCCGACTCAGGGGCAGAGTCCAAGAGACCCAGTACTTC,CASSRLRGRVQETQYF
.,.,TRBV4-1,TRBJ2-5,TGCGCCAGCAGCGAAGATCGCGGGACACCCTTTGAAAGGTACTTC,CASSEDRGTPFERYF
.,.,TRBV19,TRBJ1-1,TGTGCCAGTAGTTGGACGGGGCGGCGGGCTTTCTTT,CASSWTGRRAFF
.,few,TRBV4-1,TRBJ1-5,TGCGCCAGCAGCCAAAGGGCCACAGTGGGCGAGCCCCAGCATTTT,CASSQRATVGEPQHF
.,once,TRBV4-1,TRBJ2-3,TGCGCCAGCAGCCAAGACGGGGCAGATACGCAGTATTTT,CASSQDGADTQYF
TRBD2,.,TRBV5-1,TRBJ2-2,TGCGCCAGCAGCTTGGGACTAGCGGCCGGGACCGGGGAGCTGTTTTTT,CASSLGLAAGTGELFF
.,.,TRBV2,TRBJ2-1,TGTGCCAGCAGTGAAATAGGTCCCTACAATGAGCAGTTCTTC,CASSEIGPYNEQFF
.,.,TRBV10-1,TRBJ2-1,TGCGCCAGCAGTGACCGGCCCCACAATGAGCAGTTCTTC,CASSDRPHNEQFF
.,.,TRBV6-5,TRBJ2-3,TGTGCCAGCAGTTACTTCGGGGAGTCAGATACGCAGTATTTT,CASSYFGESDTQYF
.,.,TRBV6-5,TRBJ2-7,TGTGCCAGCAGTGACCCCGATCGAGAGCAGTACTTC,CASSDPDREQYF
TRBD2,.,TRBV4-2,TRBJ2-7,TGTGCCAGCAGCCCTCGCCTAATAGCGGGCGAGCAGTACTTC,CASSPRLIAGEQYF
TRBD2,.,TRBV2,TRBJ2-3,TGTGCCAGCAACGGACTAGCGGGCCGTTCTAGCACAGATACGCAGTATTTT,CASNGLAGRSSTDTQYF
.,.,TRBV7-2,TRBJ1-6,TGTGCCAGCAGCCCTAGGGACCGGAGCTCCTATAATTCACCCCTCCACTTT,CASSPRDRSSYNSPLHF
.,.,TRBV5-3,TRBJ2-4,TGTGCCAGAAGCCCGTTGAAGCGGGCGGGCAAAAACATTCAGTACTTC,CARSPLKRAGKNIQYF
.,.,TRBV4-1,TRBJ2-7,TGCGCCAGCAGCCCCGGTTTGAGCAGATCCGGGCAGTACTTC,CASSPGLSRSGQYF
.,.,TRBV6-6,TRBJ2-7,TGTGCCAGCAGTTACTCGTGGGTACAGGGCTACGAGCAGTACTTC,CASSYSWVQGYEQYF
.,.,TRBV5-1,TRBJ1-4,TGCGCCAGCAGCCCCGACAATATTGGAGAAAAACTGTTTTTT,CASSPDNIGEKLFF
.,.,TRBV15,TRBJ2-3,TGTGCCACCAGCGAAACGTATACGAGGGGGACGCAGTATTTT,CATSETYTRGTQYF
.,few,TRBV30,TRBJ2-5,TGTGCCTGGAGTGTCCCCGGAGGGCCCCAGTACTTC,CAWSVPGGPQYF
TRBD1,.,TRBV5-1,TRBJ1-4,TGCGCCAGCAGCGAGAGTGGGACAGGGAGCGAAAAACTGTTTTTT,CASSESGTGSEKLFF
.,.,TRBV7-9,TRBJ1-5,TGTGCCAGCAGCTGGGGAGGTCAGCCCCAGCATTTT,CASSWGGQPQHF
.,.,TRBV6-4,TRBJ2-1,TGTGCCAGCAGTGAAACGGGGTACAATGAGCAGTTCTTC,CASSETGYNEQFF
TRBD2,.,TRBV27,TRBJ2-1,TGTGCCAGCACCGCGGAGGGGACTAGCGGATTGAATGAGCAGTTCTTC,CASTAEGTSGLNEQFF
.,.,TRBV7-9,TRBJ2-5,TGTGCCAGCAGCCCTCGGGTGGAAGAGACCCAGTACTTC,CASSPRVEETQYF
.,.,TRBV6-1,TRBJ2-7,TGTGCCAGCAGTGATTGGGGGGATGAGTACTTC,CASSDWGDEYF
.,.,TRBV28,TRBJ2-7,TGTGCCAGCACCTCACCGAGGGGGGAGGACTTC,CASTSPRGEDF
TRBD1,.,TRBV28,TRBJ2-1,TGTGCCAGCAGTTTAGGGACAGATTACAATGAGCAGTTCTTC,CASSLGTDYNEQFF
TRBD1,.,TRBV5-1,TRBJ1-2,TGCGCCAGCAGCTTGGCTGGACAGGTGATCGGCGGCTACACCTTC,CASSLAGQVIGGYTF
.,once,TRBV15,TRBJ2-7,TGTGCCACCAGCAGGGGGGACGTCCCCTACGAGCAGTACTTC,CATSRGDVPYEQYF
.,.,TRBV28,TRBJ2-3,TGTGCCAGCAGTCCCGTTCAGGGGACGCGCACAGATACGCAGTATTTT,CASSPVQGTRTDTQYF
.,few,TRBV2,TRBJ1-1,TGTGCCAGCAGAGCCCCCACAGAGTACACTGAAGCTTTCTTT,CASRAPTEYTEAFF
.,.,TRBV5-1,TRBJ1-2,TGCGCCAGCAGCTTGGGCGAGGGCTATGGCTACACCTTC,CASSLGEGYGYTF
TRBD2,.,TRBV28,TRBJ2-1,TGTGCCAGCAGTCCGGGAGGGTGGGACAATGAGCAGTTCTTC,CASSPGGWDNEQFF
.,.,TRBV28,TRBJ2-2,TGTGCCAGCAGTTTATGGTCCAGGGTTACCGGGGAGCTGTTTTTT,CASSLWSRVTGELFF
.,.,TRBV30,TRBJ2-1,TGTGCCTGGAGTAAGCAGGTCCCTACGCGTGAGCAGTTCTTC,CAWSKQVPTREQFF
TRBD1,few,TRBV9,TRBJ2-7,TGTGCCAGCAGCGCCGGGACAGGGGACTACGAGCAGTACTTC,CASSAGTGDYEQYF
.,.,TRBV11-2,TRBJ1-1,TGTGCCAGCAGCTTAGCCTCAACAGGTCGGACCACTGAAGCTTTCTTT,CASSLASTGRTTEAFF
.,.,TRBV7-2,TRBJ2-1,TGTGCCAGCAGCTTACGGTCCGGCGATGAGCAGTTCTTC,CASSLRSGDEQFF
.,.,TRBV5-8,TRBJ1-2,TGTGCCAGCAGCTTGGAACCAGTAGTTCGAAATGGCTACACCTTC,CASSLEPVVRNGYTF
.,.,TRBV5-4,TRBJ1-2,TGTGCCAGCAGCTTGCTCGGGGGCCCTAGACCCTATGGCTACACCTTC,CASSLLGGPRPYGYTF
.,.,TRBV2,TRBJ1-1,TGTGCCAGCAGTGAAGGGGCGAACACTGAAGCTTTCTTT,CASSEGANTEAFF
TRBD1,.,TRBV7-2,TRBJ2-2,TGTGCCAGCAGCTTAGCGCTAAGGGGGCGCACCGGGGAGCTGTTTTTT,CASSLALRGRTGELFF
TRBD1,.,TRBV7-2,TRBJ2-7,TGTGCCAGCAGCTTATTCGCGGGACAGGGGAACTACGAGCAGTACTTC,CASSLFAGQGNYEQYF
.,.,TRBV7-2,TRBJ2-2,TGTGCCAGCAGCCGTAGACAGAACACCGGGGAGCTGTTTTTT,CASSRRQNTGELFF
.,.,TRBV5-1,TRBJ1-4,TGCGCCAGCAGCTTACAGGGTGGTGAAAAACTGTTTTTT,CASSLQGGEKLFF
.,.,TRBV28,TRBJ2-7,TGTGCCAGCAGTTTAAAGAAGCGGGCCTCCTACGAGCAGTACTTC,CASSLKKRASYEQYF
TRBD1,.,TRBV5-1,TRBJ2-5,TGCGCCAGCAGCTTGGGGAGGGACAGGGTTCAAGAGACCCAGTACTTC,CASSLGRDRVQETQYF
.,.,TRBV19,TRBJ2-2,TGTGCCAGCCCCGCGGGGAACACCGGGGAGCTGTTTTTT,CASPAGNTGELFF